This T cell receptor beta chain is from a study of OX40 agonist ivuxolimab in advanced cancers. Study details: Every 2 weeks, patients got intravenous ivuxolimab at one of six dose levels (0.01-10 mg/kg).

Germline loops: CDR1 SGDLS, CDR2 YYNGEE. The CDR3 has 19 amino acids. Losses at the gene ends were 0 bases for V and 7 bases for J; bases not matched to a gene: 12. Clones were sequenced by immunoSEQ multiplex PCR, and TCRdb holds only the in-frame ones, with some missing. The profile shows 65,000 to 90,000 clones, roughly 85% of them singletons. The rearrangement uses TRBV9 and TRBJ2-1; the match to TRBD2 covers 14 bases. This clonotype was sampled from an adult with an advanced solid tumor such as melanoma, head and neck, liver or kidney cancer. The sequences come from CD4+ or CD8+ T cells sorted from blood, collected in a trial of the OX40 agonist ivuxolimab. CDR3 nucleotide sequence: TGTGCCAGCAGCGTAGGTCGACTAGCGGGAGGGCCGGGATTGAATGAGCAGTTCTTC. This translates into CASSVGRLAGGPGLNEQFF. The full variable domain, its missing parts supplied by reference TRBV9 and TRBJ2-1, is DSGVTQTPKHLITATGQRVTLRCSPRSGDLSVYWYQQSLDQGLQFLIQYYNGEERAKGNILERFSAQQFPDLHSELNLSSLELGDSALYFCASSVGRLAGGPGLNEQFFGPGTRLTVL.